This record concerns one T cell receptor (beta chain) sequence. This entry is derived from a study of technical replicates of blood from several donors. Clones were read by immunoSEQ multiplex PCR, and TCRdb kept only the in-frame ones, dropping some. The table lists tens of thousands of clones, about nine tenths of them singletons. Per the germline V gene, CDR1 is GTSNPN and CDR2 is SVGIG (reference sequence). Between the trimmed V and J ends, which lost 1 base and 2 bases, there was a span of 11 bases. CDR3 length: 15 residues. The origin of this receptor is a human donor in good health. Some clones in this sample may be carry-over from other donors' samples. The chain joins TRBV30 to TRBJ2-2, with D perhaps TRBD1 (6 bases). Sequenced: T cells isolated from PBMCs. CDR3 bases: TGTGCCTGGAGTGCCCTGGGGGCTAACACCGGGGAGCTGTTTTTT. As protein: CAWSALGANTGELFF.